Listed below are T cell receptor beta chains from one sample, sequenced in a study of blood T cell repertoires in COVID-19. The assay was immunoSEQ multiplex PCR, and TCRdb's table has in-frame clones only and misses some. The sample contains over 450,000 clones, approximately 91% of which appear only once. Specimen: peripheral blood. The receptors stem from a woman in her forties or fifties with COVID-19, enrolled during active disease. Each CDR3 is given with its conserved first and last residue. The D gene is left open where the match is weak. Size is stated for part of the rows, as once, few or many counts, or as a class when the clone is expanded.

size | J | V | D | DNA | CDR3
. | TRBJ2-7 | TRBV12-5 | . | TGTGCTAGTGGTTTGACCCCTGGGGGCCACGAGCAGTACTTC | CASGLTPGGHEQYF
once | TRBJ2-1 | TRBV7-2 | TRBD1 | TGTGCCAGCAGCTTAGGAGCCTCCGGGACAGGGGGTGTGAATGAGCAGTTCTTC | CASSLGASGTGGVNEQFF
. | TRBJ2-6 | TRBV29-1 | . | TGCAGCGTTGAGGCGGCCTCTGGGGCCAACGTCCTGACTTTC | CSVEAASGANVLTF
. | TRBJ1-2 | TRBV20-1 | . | TGCAGTGCTAGAGTCAGTCCGGGCTACACCTTC | CSARVSPGYTF
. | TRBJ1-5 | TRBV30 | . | TGTGCCTGGAGTATTTCGACAGGACGTGATCAGCCCCAGCATTTT | CAWSISTGRDQPQHF
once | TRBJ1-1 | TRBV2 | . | TGTGCCAGCAGTGATAACAGCGAAGCTTTCTTT | CASSDNSEAFF
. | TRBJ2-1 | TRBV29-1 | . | TGCAGCGGGGGATACTCGGATACTAGGTCGGGGTTCTTC | CSGGYSDTRSGFF
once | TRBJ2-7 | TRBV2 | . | TGTGCCACCGCTGAAACTAAAGTCTACGAGCAGTACTTC | CATAETKVYEQYF
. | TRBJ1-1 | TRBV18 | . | TGTGCCAGCTCACCACGGGGGGTCTCCATGAACACTGAAGCTTTCTTT | CASSPRGVSMNTEAFF
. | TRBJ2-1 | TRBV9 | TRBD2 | TGTGCCAGCAGCGTAGGAACCAGCGGGGGGTCGTATGAGCAGTTCTTC | CASSVGTSGGSYEQFF
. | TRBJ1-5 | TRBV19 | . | TGTGCCAGTAGTATAGATCTCCGGGGGGCGAGCAATCAGCCCCAGCATTTT | CASSIDLRGASNQPQHF
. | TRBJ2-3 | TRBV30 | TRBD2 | TGTGCCTGGAGTGTTTTCTTCCCAAGCGGGGGGCAGGATACGCAGTATTTT | CAWSVFFPSGGQDTQYF
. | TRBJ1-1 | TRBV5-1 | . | TGCGCCAGCAGCACCACCCAGGGCAACACTGAAGCTTTCTTT | CASSTTQGNTEAFF
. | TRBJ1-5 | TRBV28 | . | TGTGCCAGCAGGGCCGGCAATCAGCCCCAGCATTTT | CASRAGNQPQHF
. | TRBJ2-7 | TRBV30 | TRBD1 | TGTGCCTGGAGCCCTGGGACAGGGGCCTTGAGCTCCTACGAGCAGTACTTC | CAWSPGTGALSSYEQYF
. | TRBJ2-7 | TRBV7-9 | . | TGTGCCAGCAGCCCACTAGCAGCGGGTCCCTCCGAGCAGTACTTC | CASSPLAAGPSEQYF
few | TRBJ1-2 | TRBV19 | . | TGTGCCAGTAGTATAGAGGACAGCTATGGCTACACCTTC | CASSIEDSYGYTF
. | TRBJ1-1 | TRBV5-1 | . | TGCGCCAGCAGCTTGAGCGGGGTTGCTGAAGCTTTCTTT | CASSLSGVAEAFF
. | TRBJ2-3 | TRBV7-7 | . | TGTGCCAGCAGCTTGGCAGGGGAAGATACGCAGTATTTT | CASSLAGEDTQYF
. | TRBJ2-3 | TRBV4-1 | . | TGCGCCAGCAGCCAAGGGGGAGGCTGGGACCACCCCAAAGATACGCAGTATTTT | CASSQGGGWDHPKDTQYF
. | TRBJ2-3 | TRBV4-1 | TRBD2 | TGCGCCAGCAGCCTCCTACGAGCGGGGGTATCAGATACGCAGTATTTT | CASSLLRAGVSDTQYF
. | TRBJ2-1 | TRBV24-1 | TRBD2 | TGTGCCACCAGTGATTCTAGCGGGGGGGGGATTGAGCAGTTCTTC | CATSDSSGGGIEQFF
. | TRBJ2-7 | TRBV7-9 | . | TGTGCCAGCAGCCATCCGCTTTCAGGGGGGCAGCAGTACTTC | CASSHPLSGGQQYF
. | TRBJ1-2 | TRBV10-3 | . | TGTGCCATCAGTGAAAGCCCCGTTCGAGGAGGCTACACCTTC | CAISESPVRGGYTF
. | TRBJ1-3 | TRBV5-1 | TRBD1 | TGCGCCAGCAGCTCCCGGACAGGGGGCGCGCATGGAAACACCATATATTTT | CASSSRTGGAHGNTIYF
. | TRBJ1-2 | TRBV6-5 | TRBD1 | TGTGCCAGCAAGACAGGGATTCAGTACTATGGCTACACCTTC | CASKTGIQYYGYTF
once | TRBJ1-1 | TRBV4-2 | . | TGTGCCAGCAGCCAAGATCGCGCGGCTTTCTTT | CASSQDRAAFF
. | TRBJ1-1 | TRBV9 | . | TGTGCCAGCAGCGTAGTCCCCGTGGGTTGGGTAGTAGGAGGGAACACTGAAGCTTTCTTT | CASSVVPVGWVVGGNTEAFF
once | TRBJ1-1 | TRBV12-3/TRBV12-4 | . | TGTGCCAGCAGATTCGGAGAAGGAACTGAAGCTTTCTTT | CASRFGEGTEAFF
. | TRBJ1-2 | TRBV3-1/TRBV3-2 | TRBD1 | TGTGCCAGCAGCCAAGAAGGGGGAAGGACAGGCTATGGCTACACCTTC | CASSQEGGRTGYGYTF
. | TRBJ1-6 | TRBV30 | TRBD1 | TGTGCCTGGATCTCCGGGACAGGCTATTCACCCCTCCACTTT | CAWISGTGYSPLHF
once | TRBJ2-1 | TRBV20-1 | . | TGCAGTGCTCTCGGACAGGAGCAGTTCTTC | CSALGQEQFF
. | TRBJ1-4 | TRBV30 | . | TGTGCCTGGAGTGTAACGGGTGTAGGTGAAAAACTGTTTTTT | CAWSVTGVGEKLFF
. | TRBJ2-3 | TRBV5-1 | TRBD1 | TGCGCCAGCAGCTTGGGAGGGACAGATCGGGCAGATACGCAGTATTTT | CASSLGGTDRADTQYF
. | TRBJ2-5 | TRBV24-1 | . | TGTGCCACCAGTGAAGCAGGGTTGGCGACCCAGTACTTC | CATSEAGLATQYF
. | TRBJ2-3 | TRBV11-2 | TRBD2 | TGTGCCAGCAGCAAAGAGTATGGACTAGCCCTTCGCACAGATACGCAGTATTTT | CASSKEYGLALRTDTQYF
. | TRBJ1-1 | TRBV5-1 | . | TGCGCCAGCAGCTCCATGATGGAGGATGAAGCTTTCTTT | CASSSMMEDEAFF
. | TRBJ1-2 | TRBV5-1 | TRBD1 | TGCGCCAGCAGCACTTGGACAGGGGGTAGCTATGGCTACACCTTC | CASSTWTGGSYGYTF
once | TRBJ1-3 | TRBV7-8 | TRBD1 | TGTGCCAGCAGCCACAGGGGTGGCGGAAACACCATATATTTT | CASSHRGGGNTIYF
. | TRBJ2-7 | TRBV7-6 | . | TGTGCCAGCAGCTCAGAAGAGGGCGGGTACGAGCAGTACTTC | CASSSEEGGYEQYF
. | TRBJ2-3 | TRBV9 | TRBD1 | TGTGCCAGCAGCCTCAGGGAAGGGGGCCGGGTGACAGATACGCAGTATTTT | CASSLREGGRVTDTQYF
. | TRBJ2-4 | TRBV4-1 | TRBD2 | TGCGCCAGCAGCGTGGGACTAGCGGGGGGGCTAGCCAAAAACATTCAGTACTTC | CASSVGLAGGLAKNIQYF
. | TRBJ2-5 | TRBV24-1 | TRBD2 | TGTGCCACGCGGCGGGCGGGGGAAGAGACCCAGTACTTC | CATRRAGEETQYF
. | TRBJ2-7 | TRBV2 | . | TGTGCCAGCAGTGGGGGGGGCAGCTACGAGCAGTACTTC | CASSGGGSYEQYF
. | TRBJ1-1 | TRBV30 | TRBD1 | TGTGCCTGGAGTTTCCGGGACAGGATGAACACTGAAGCTTTCTTT | CAWSFRDRMNTEAFF
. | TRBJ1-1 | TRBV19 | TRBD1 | TGTGCCAGTATCGCAGGGGGCGCAGGGTTGTTTGGGGCTTTCTTT | CASIAGGAGLFGAFF
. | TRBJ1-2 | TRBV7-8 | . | TGTGCCAGCAGCCCCGCGGGGGCCGGCTACACCTTC | CASSPAGAGYTF
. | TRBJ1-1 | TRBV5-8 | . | TGTGCCAGCACCCCCCGGATACAGGGTATCACTGAAGCTTTCTTT | CASTPRIQGITEAFF
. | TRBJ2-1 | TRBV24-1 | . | TGTGCCACCAGTGATGGCCCCGCACCGAACAATGAGCAGTTCTTC | CATSDGPAPNNEQFF
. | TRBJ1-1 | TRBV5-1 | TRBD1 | TGCGCCAGCAGCTTGGGTCAGGGGGCCACTGAAGCTTTCTTT | CASSLGQGATEAFF
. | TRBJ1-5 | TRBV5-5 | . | TGTGCCAGCAGCGATGCCTCAACAGCTAGCAATCAGCCCCAGCATTTT | CASSDASTASNQPQHF
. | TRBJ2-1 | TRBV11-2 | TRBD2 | TGTGCCAGCAGTCGTTGGGGGGGGTCCTACAATGAGCAGTTCTTC | CASSRWGGSYNEQFF
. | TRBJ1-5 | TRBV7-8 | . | TGTGCCAGCAGTTTACAGGGAATTGAGCCCCAGCATTTT | CASSLQGIEPQHF
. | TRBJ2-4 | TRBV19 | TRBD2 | TGTGCCACCGCGCGGGGGGAAGCATCGAACATTCAGTACTTC | CATARGEASNIQYF
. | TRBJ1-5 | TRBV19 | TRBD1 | TGTGCCAGCAGACAGGGGGCGTTTAATCAGCCCCAGCATTTT | CASRQGAFNQPQHF
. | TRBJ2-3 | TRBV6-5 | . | TGTGCCAGCACTTTTGGTGACAGGTCCGGAGATACGCAGTATTTT | CASTFGDRSGDTQYF